The sample holds many counts of the clone carrying this T cell receptor beta chain. The target antigen is unknown. Trimming took 2 bases from V and 2 from J, leaving 11 bases between them. The germline CDR1 and CDR2 sequences are SGHRS and YFSETQ. This CDR3 has 14 residues. This record comes from a study of Graves' ophthalmopathy and Graves' hyperthyroidism. CAS ≥3, NOSPECS ≥4, moderate-to-severe activity and duration under 3 months marked donors with ophthalmopathy. The study, taken as a whole, reports: Separation of ophthalmopathy from stable hyperthyroidism was achieved by a 13-signature model, at approximately 90% sensitivity and around 81% specificity.

The authors amplified TCR beta CDR3 regions from RNA transcripts. Second-round multiplex PCR came after a first-round RT-PCR that employed HTBI primers. TCRdb passed the multiplex PCR reads through MiXCR, listing each CDR3 protein once. The sample has roughly 160,000 distinct CDR3 sequences; roughly 36% are singletons. This rearrangement joins TRBV5-1 to TRBJ2-7; D uncertain. Sequencing was performed on peripheral blood. The TCR sequence derives from a man aged 30 to 45 with Graves' ophthalmopathy. This CDR3 reads CASSLGPKAYEQYF. In DNA form, the CDR3 reads TGCGCCAGCAGCTTAGGACCAAAGGCCTACGAGCAGTACTTC.